The following is a TCR beta chain sequence with its context. The antigen remains undetermined. Trimming took 2 bases from V and 3 from J; bases not matched to a gene: 1. The CDR3 extends over 14 amino acids. Germline V lookup: CDR1 SEHNR, CDR2 FQNEAQ (reference sequence). This record belongs to a study of cytomegalovirus exposure and HLA in healthy donors. Study results and limitations: Later analysis showed most CMV-associated TCR beta chains appearing HLA-restricted. The listing of 150 or so TCR beta chains classed them as cytomegalovirus-associated. Association with HLA alleles at 0.05 false discovery rate was found for 15,000 or so TCR beta sequences in a later analysis.

Amplification used 60 Vbeta primers and 13 Jbeta primers. In the study's own analysis: In a later analysis, 80 million to 100 million unique TCR beta chains included roughly 11 million shared by two or more donors. Assay: immunoSEQ multiplex PCR; the TCRdb copy retains only in-frame clones and omits some. V and J calls and clone size are as listed in that table; D and trimming were resolved from the DNA. The data show approximately 110,000 clones, more than 70% seen once. Sequencing was performed on PBMCs. This TCR was sampled from a man between 25 and 39 years old in good health and CMV-seronegative. V usage is TRBV7-9 and J usage is TRBJ2-7; TRBD2 agrees at 10 bases. The CDR3 loop is CASSLTSGNYEQYF. The CDR3 DNA follows: TGTGCCAGCAGCTTAACTAGCGGGAACTACGAGCAGTACTTC.